The 9 T cell receptor beta chains below were found in one sample sequenced in a study of CD8 T cells in ankylosing spondylitis (dated 2017 in TCRdb). Points the paper makes about the study in general: A TCR beta motif of several highly homologous amino acid variants appeared characteristic of blood from ankylosing spondylitis patients.

The library was made by 5' RACE. TCRdb records Illumina HiSeq 2500 as the sequencer. TCRdb ran its own pipeline on the public reads, namely fastp trimming at Q25 and MiXCR clone calling, and kept in-frame beta chains. Identical CDR3 protein sequences are pooled into one entry, listed with their most common genes and DNA. The sample contains more than 650,000 distinct CDR3 sequences, roughly 10% of them found a single time. The top ten hold approximately 0.51% of the sample. Their antigen targets remain unknown. The sample was blood, either unsorted or a sorted T cell fraction (not recorded which). The receptors originated from a male donor with ankylosing spondylitis.

In this sample, this clonotype turned up many times. The gene calls are TRBV7-2 and TRBJ2-7; D is unresolved. CDR1 SGHTA and CDR2 FQGNSA come from the germline V gene. The V end was cut by 5 bases, the J end by 2 bases, with 13 bases between. The CDR3 contains 14 residues. In DNA, the CDR3 is TGTGCCAGCAGCCTAAGGCGAACAGCCTACGAGCAGTACTTC. Protein sequence: CASSLRRTAYEQYF.

V and J are TRBV7-9 and TRBJ1-6; D gene unclear. V lost 3 bases, J lost 14 bases, and 14 bases lay in between. CDR1 SEHNR and CDR2 FQNEAQ come from the germline V gene (reference sequence). The CDR3 sequence is 13 residues long. CDR3 sequence reads: CASSFPSSRALHF. The CDR3 nucleotides read TGTGCCAGCAGCTTCCCTTCTAGCCGGGCCCTCCACTTT. The full variable domain, its missing parts supplied by reference TRBV7-9 and TRBJ1-6, is DTGVSQNPRHKITKRGQNVTFRCDPISEHNRLYWYRQTLGQGPEFLTYFQNEAQLEKSRLLSDRFSAERPKGSFSTLEIQRTEQGDSAMYLCASSFPSSRALHFGNGTRLTVT.

This clonotype was seen only once. In DNA, the CDR3 is TGTGCCAGCAGCTTAGACAGGGGGATACCAGAGACCCAGTACTTC. Translating gives CASSLDRGIPETQYF. This chain joins TRBV7-8 and TRBJ2-5; 8 positions match TRBD1. The CDR3 is 15 amino acids. Per the germline V gene, CDR1 is SGHVS and CDR2 is FQNEAQ. The V segment lost 1 base and the J segment 4 bases; nucleotides outside the gene matches: 5.

This clonotype was recorded at least ten times. The chain combines TRBV9 with TRBJ2-3; D uncertain. Germline V CDR1 and CDR2: SGDLS, YYNGEE. V was shortened by 0 bases and J by 4 bases, with 15 bases between the two germline ends. The CDR3 length is 16 residues. The CDR3 DNA sequence: TGTGCCAGCAGCGTAGGTGGCTCTAGAGGTTCAGATACGCAGTATTTT. Its translation: CASSVGGSRGSDTQYF.

This clonotype was observed many times. CDR3 residues: CSVSPGTGRETQYF. For the CDR3, the DNA is TGCAGCGTGAGCCCCGGGACAGGGAGAGAGACCCAGTACTTC. V usage is TRBV29-1 and J usage is TRBJ2-5; 9 nucleotides line up with TRBD1. CDR1 SQVTM and CDR2 ANQGSEA come from the germline V gene. Trimming cost V 6 bases and J 4 bases; bases outside gene matches: 9. The CDR3 consists of 14 residues.

CDR3 nucleotides: TGTGCCAGCACAGCATACTATAGCAATCAGCCCCAGCATTTT. This gives the protein CASTAYYSNQPQHF. The chain recombines TRBV6-1 with TRBJ1-5; no definite D call. The length of the CDR3 is 14 residues. The ends were cut back, 7 bases at V and 0 bases at J, with 10 bases in the middle. CDR1 MNHNS and CDR2 SASEGT come from the germline V gene.

This clonotype was observed a few times. This chain uses TRBV5-1 with TRBJ1-4; D is perhaps TRBD1 (5 bases). Germline lookup yields CDR1 SGHRS and CDR2 YFSETQ. The CDR3 length is 14 residues. Between the trimmed V and J ends, which lost 7 bases and 7 bases, there was a span of 17 bases. The CDR3, as DNA: TGCGCCAGCGCGCCCGGGACGGCCGGTGAAAAACTGTTTTTT. Translating it yields CASAPGTAGEKLFF.

This clonotype appeared a few times. The chain couples TRBV20-1 to TRBJ2-6; no firm D call. V was clipped by 5 bases and J by 0 bases, with 5 bases between them. The CDR3 extends over 13 amino acids. Germline V lookup: CDR1 DFQATT, CDR2 SNEGSKA (reference sequence). The CDR3 nucleotides read TGCAGTGCTTACCCCTCTGGGGCCAACGTCCTGACTTTC. Translation: CSAYPSGANVLTF.

The V call is TRBV27, the J call TRBJ2-7, with TRBD2 as a possible D gene (5 bases). Germline V gives CDR1 MNHEY, CDR2 SMNVEV (reference sequence). The CDR3 totals 14 residues. Deletions cut 0 bases from V and 5 bases from J, with 11 bases between. The DNA for the CDR3 is TGTGCCAGCAGTTTATCGACGGGGATTCACGAGCAGTACTTC. This sequence encodes CASSLSTGIHEQYF.